The rows below give T cell receptor beta chains drawn from one sample of a study of cytomegalovirus exposure and HLA in healthy donors. Clones were read by immunoSEQ multiplex PCR, and TCRdb kept only the in-frame ones, dropping some. The sample includes under 200,000 clones, approximately 78% seen only once; the top ten take approximately 0.87%. Sequencing used PBMCs. The receptors originated from a girl under 10 years old in good health and CMV-seropositive. Each CDR3 is given with its conserved first and last residue. D genes are given only for firm matches. Not all rows give a size; the values are once, few, many and, for expanded clones, a class.

abundance: -
v_gene: TRBV5-1
j_gene: TRBJ1-4
d_gene: TRBD1
len: 16
CDR3nt: TGCGCCAGCAGCCCCGGGACAGGGACAACTAATGAAAAACTGTTTTTT
CDR3aa: CASSPGTGTTNEKLFF

abundance: -
v_gene: TRBV5-4
j_gene: TRBJ1-4
d_gene: -
len: 15
CDR3nt: TGTGCCAGCAGCTTGCAGGGAACGGCGCGCGAAAAACTGTTTTTT
CDR3aa: CASSLQGTAREKLFF

abundance: -
v_gene: TRBV10-3
j_gene: TRBJ2-5
d_gene: TRBD2
len: 16
CDR3nt: TGTGCCATCAGTGACGGCGGGAGGGCCCTCGAGGAGACCCAGTACTTC
CDR3aa: CAISDGGRALEETQYF

abundance: -
v_gene: TRBV7-9
j_gene: TRBJ1-4
d_gene: -
len: 14
CDR3nt: TGTGCCAGCAGCTTCGGGCAGGGGAGTGAAAAACTGTTTTTT
CDR3aa: CASSFGQGSEKLFF

abundance: -
v_gene: TRBV5-4
j_gene: TRBJ1-1
d_gene: TRBD1
len: 16
CDR3nt: TGTGCCAGCAGCACCGGGACAGGTTCGTTGAACACTGAAGCTTTCTTT
CDR3aa: CASSTGTGSLNTEAFF

abundance: -
v_gene: TRBV2
j_gene: TRBJ1-5
d_gene: -
len: 14
CDR3nt: TGTGCCAGCAAATCGAGTTACAGTAATCAGCCCCAGCATTTT
CDR3aa: CASKSSYSNQPQHF

abundance: -
v_gene: TRBV11-2
j_gene: TRBJ1-3
d_gene: -
len: 14
CDR3nt: TGTGCCAGCAGCTTAGTGGCTTCTGGAAACACCATATATTTT
CDR3aa: CASSLVASGNTIYF

abundance: -
v_gene: TRBV28
j_gene: TRBJ1-2
d_gene: -
len: 15
CDR3nt: TGTGCCAGCAGTTTGTATTTACAGGCGCTCTATGGCTACACCTTC
CDR3aa: CASSLYLQALYGYTF

abundance: -
v_gene: TRBV7-9
j_gene: TRBJ2-1
d_gene: TRBD2
len: 19
CDR3nt: TGTGCCTTCGGTGGTCATAGTGGTCGGGAGGCCCAACCGTACAATGAGCAGTTCTTC
CDR3aa: CAFGGHSGREAQPYNEQFF

abundance: -
v_gene: TRBV27
j_gene: TRBJ2-5
d_gene: TRBD1
len: 14
CDR3nt: TGTGCCAGCAGTCCTCAGGGGGACGGGGTGACCCAGTACTTC
CDR3aa: CASSPQGDGVTQYF

abundance: -
v_gene: TRBV27
j_gene: TRBJ2-1
d_gene: TRBD2
len: 12
CDR3nt: TGTGCCAGCAGTTTCCCAGCGGGGGAGCAGTTCTTC
CDR3aa: CASSFPAGEQFF

abundance: -
v_gene: TRBV7-9
j_gene: TRBJ1-5
d_gene: -
len: 13
CDR3nt: TGTGCCAGCAGCTTAAGTGGGAGCCAGCCCCAGCATTTT
CDR3aa: CASSLSGSQPQHF

abundance: -
v_gene: TRBV30
j_gene: TRBJ2-5
d_gene: -
len: 13
CDR3nt: TGTGCCTGGAGAAGATCTCCCTCCCCTATCCAGTACTTC
CDR3aa: CAWRRSPSPIQYF

abundance: -
v_gene: TRBV23-1
j_gene: TRBJ1-1
d_gene: -
len: 14
CDR3nt: TGCGCCAGCACCGATTCTGGGCCGAAACCTGAAGCTTTCTTT
CDR3aa: CASTDSGPKPEAFF

abundance: -
v_gene: TRBV5-8
j_gene: TRBJ2-3
d_gene: -
len: 13
CDR3nt: TGTGCCAGCAGCTATCTAGAGCCGCATACGCAGTATTTT
CDR3aa: CASSYLEPHTQYF

abundance: -
v_gene: TRBV25-1
j_gene: TRBJ2-3
d_gene: TRBD2
len: 14
CDR3nt: TGTGCCAGCAGTCCTAGCGGTCGAACAGATACGCAGTATTTT
CDR3aa: CASSPSGRTDTQYF

abundance: -
v_gene: TRBV28
j_gene: TRBJ1-5
d_gene: TRBD1
len: 19
CDR3nt: TGTGCCAGCAGTCCCGTTGGGACAGGGTCCTACCATAGCAATCAGCCCCAGCATTTT
CDR3aa: CASSPVGTGSYHSNQPQHF

abundance: few
v_gene: TRBV5-6
j_gene: TRBJ1-4
d_gene: TRBD1
len: 13
CDR3nt: TGTGCCAGCAGCCGGACAGGGAACGAAAAACTGTTTTTT
CDR3aa: CASSRTGNEKLFF

abundance: -
v_gene: TRBV10-3
j_gene: TRBJ2-5
d_gene: TRBD1
len: 15
CDR3nt: TGTGCCACCTTCTACGGGACAGGGGTTAGGGAGACCCAGTACTTC
CDR3aa: CATFYGTGVRETQYF

abundance: -
v_gene: TRBV27
j_gene: TRBJ1-2
d_gene: -
len: 12
CDR3nt: TGTGCCAGCAGGGGGGGGAACTATGGCTACACCTTC
CDR3aa: CASRGGNYGYTF

abundance: -
v_gene: TRBV5-1
j_gene: TRBJ2-5
d_gene: TRBD2
len: 16
CDR3nt: TGCGCCAGCAGCTTGGTATGGGCGGGAGGGCAAGAGACCCAGTACTTC
CDR3aa: CASSLVWAGGQETQYF

abundance: -
v_gene: TRBV11-2
j_gene: TRBJ1-1
d_gene: -
len: 13
CDR3nt: TGTGCCAGCAGCCCTGGGGGGGTCGAGGGTGCTTTCTTT
CDR3aa: CASSPGGVEGAFF

abundance: -
v_gene: TRBV10-1
j_gene: TRBJ1-4
d_gene: -
len: 14
CDR3nt: TGCGCCAGCAGTGAGATCAGGGGAGGGGAAAAACTGTTTTTT
CDR3aa: CASSEIRGGEKLFF

abundance: -
v_gene: TRBV5-8
j_gene: TRBJ2-7
d_gene: TRBD1
len: 15
CDR3nt: TGTGCCAGCAGCTTGGTGGCGACAGGGGGCTACGAGCAGTACTTC
CDR3aa: CASSLVATGGYEQYF

abundance: -
v_gene: TRBV2
j_gene: TRBJ2-1
d_gene: -
len: 12
CDR3nt: TGTGCCAGCAGTGGAACGGGGTACGAGCAGTTCTTC
CDR3aa: CASSGTGYEQFF

abundance: -
v_gene: TRBV5-1
j_gene: TRBJ2-5
d_gene: TRBD2
len: 15
CDR3nt: TGCGCCAGCAGCTTGTCTCAAGCGGGAAGAGAGACCCAGTACTTC
CDR3aa: CASSLSQAGRETQYF